These T cell receptor beta chains were read from a single sample in a study of beta chain features in type 1 diabetes. Data came from immunoSEQ multiplex PCR; TCRdb stores just in-frame clones and leaves some out. The sample carries about 240,000 clones, more than 11% recorded once. What was sequenced was naive CD4+ T cells from blood. The receptor source for this set is a young man with type 1 diabetes. The CDR3 runs from the conserved cysteine through the conserved F or W. A D gene is named only where the DNA matches it firmly. Size is stated for part of the rows, as once, few or many counts, or as a class when the clone is expanded.

.	TRBV30	TRBJ2-2	few	TGTGCCTGGAGTGTACGGAGTAGTGTGCTGTTTTTT	CAWSVRSSVLFF
TRBD2	TRBV5-4	TRBJ2-1	few	TGTGCCAGCAGCCGGACTAGCGGGACCCACAATGAGCAGTTCTTC	CASSRTSGTHNEQFF
.	TRBV5-1	TRBJ2-4	.	TGCGCCAGCAGCTTGGCGGCAGGGGAAAACATTCAGTACTTC	CASSLAAGENIQYF
.	TRBV7-9	TRBJ2-3	few	TGTGCCAGCAGCTTTCTTCCGACCCGGACGGAGGAAATTTCAGATACGCAGTATTTT	CASSFLPTRTEEISDTQYF
.	TRBV20-1	TRBJ2-4	few	TGCAGTGTTTCTACGTCGGGCATTCAGTACTTC	CSVSTSGIQYF
TRBD2	TRBV30	TRBJ2-7	.	TGTGCCTTCGAGCGGGGGGTTTCCTACGAGCAGTACTTC	CAFERGVSYEQYF
.	TRBV30	TRBJ1-1	few	TGTGCCTGGGGGATTGGAGGGCTACGTTCAGAGACTGAAGCTTTCTTT	CAWGIGGLRSETEAFF
TRBD2	TRBV5-1	TRBJ2-5	few	TGCGCCAGCAGCACGCGGGGAGGGGAGACCCAGTACTTC	CASSTRGGETQYF
.	TRBV5-1	TRBJ1-5	few	TGCGCCAGCAGCGAACAGGGCGGCAATCAGCCCCAGCATTTT	CASSEQGGNQPQHF
TRBD2	TRBV5-1	TRBJ2-1	few	TGCGCCAGCAGCTTGGCCGGACTAGCGGGGGACGACGAGCAGTTCTTC	CASSLAGLAGDDEQFF
.	TRBV5-1	TRBJ1-1	.	TGCGCCAGCAGCTTGCGACAGGCGAACACTGAAGCTTTCTTT	CASSLRQANTEAFF
.	TRBV5-1	TRBJ2-5	.	TGCGCCAGCAGCTTGGGGGGGAGGATCGGAGAGACCCAGTACTTC	CASSLGGRIGETQYF
.	TRBV5-1	TRBJ1-1	.	TGCGCCAGCAGCTACGACCGGGGGAACACTGAAGCTTTCTTT	CASSYDRGNTEAFF
TRBD1	TRBV30	TRBJ1-1	.	TGTGCCTGGAGTGGGACTGACAGGGGGAACACTGAAGCTTTCTTT	CAWSGTDRGNTEAFF
.	TRBV11-3	TRBJ1-5	.	TGTGCCAGCAACTATCCCCAGGGCCTTCTGCATTTT	CASNYPQGLLHF
TRBD1	TRBV5-1	TRBJ2-1	.	TGCGCCAGCAGTAGTAGGGGGACAGGTAATTACAATGAGCAGTTCTTC	CASSSRGTGNYNEQFF
.	TRBV18	TRBJ2-2	.	TGTGCCAGCTCACCATTTAAACGCGGGGCGAACACCGGGGAGCTGTTTTTT	CASSPFKRGANTGELFF
.	TRBV29-1	TRBJ2-3	few	TGCAGCGTTGGGCAGTTCACAGATACGCAGTATTTT	CSVGQFTDTQYF
TRBD1	TRBV30	TRBJ1-5	few	TGTGCCTGGAGTACAGACAGGGTATTGAATCAGCCCCAGCATTTT	CAWSTDRVLNQPQHF
TRBD1	TRBV9	TRBJ1-2	.	TGTGCCAGCAGCCCTAGTGGGACAGGGGGCTATGGCTACACCTTC	CASSPSGTGGYGYTF
TRBD2	TRBV2	TRBJ2-7	.	TGTGCCAGCAGTGAAGCCCTCTTGGGTAGCGGGAGTTGGGTCTACGAGCAGTACTTC	CASSEALLGSGSWVYEQYF
.	TRBV7-2	TRBJ2-3	few	TGTGCCAGCAGCTTTGTCGGGGGCACAGATACGCAGTATTTT	CASSFVGGTDTQYF
.	TRBV29-1	TRBJ1-1	few	TGCAGCGTTGAAGGGGGGGGAAAAAATACTGAAGCTTTCTTT	CSVEGGGKNTEAFF
TRBD1	TRBV5-1	TRBJ2-1	.	TGCGCCAGCAGCCAGGGGGTTGACCCTCAGTTCTTC	CASSQGVDPQFF
.	TRBV25-1	TRBJ2-5	few	TGTGCCAGCAACCGTGGTGCGGGACGAGGAGAGACCCAGTACTTC	CASNRGAGRGETQYF
.	TRBV19	TRBJ1-2	.	TGTGCCAGTAGTATCTCGACATCACGTGGCTACACCTTC	CASSISTSRGYTF